Each of the 20 T cell receptor beta chains below was sequenced from the same sample in a study of T-cell memory formation after mild COVID-19. In TCRdb, the 5' RACE reads were re-called with MiXCR into one record per CDR3 protein. The repertoire consists of approximately 35,000 distinct CDR3 sequences, with roughly 21% occurring once and the leading ten covering 1.5%. Source material: PBMCs or a T cell subset sorted from them (not recorded which). These receptors were obtained from an adult who had mild COVID-19 (a few samples of this study predate the infection). Cell type and time point are not known.

This clonotype counts as medium-sized. V and J are TRBV7-9 and TRBJ1-1; no clear D. Trimming shortened V by 5 bases and J by 1 base, and 11 bases separated the two germline ends. CDR1 is SEHNR, CDR2 FQNEAQ, per germline (reference sequence). The CDR3 is made up of 14 amino acids. The CDR3 sequence: CASSPESRNTEAFF. The CDR3 nucleotides read TGTGCCAGCAGCCCAGAGAGTAGGAACACTGAAGCTTTCTTT.

The chain carries TRBV5-6 and TRBJ1-6; a possible D gene is TRBD1 (5 bases). Germline values: CDR1 SGHDT, CDR2 YYEEEE. V lost 5 bases and J 5 bases, leaving 11 bases between the germline ends. This CDR3 spans 14 amino acids. The CDR3 nucleotides read TGTGCCAGCAGAGGGACGGAAAATAATTCACCCCTCCACTTT. This encodes CASRGTENNSPLHF.

This clonotype has ten or more counts. The chain is built from TRBV19 and TRBJ2-2, with D unclear. Germline CDR1 LNHDA, CDR2 SQIVND (reference sequence). The V gene lost 6 bases and the J gene lost 4 bases, with 9 bases spanning the gap. The CDR3 length is 13 residues. In DNA form, the CDR3 reads TGTGCCAGTAGCCCGGACGCCACCGGGGAGCTGTTTTTT. Encoded protein: CASSPDATGELFF. The full variable domain, its missing parts supplied by reference TRBV19 and TRBJ2-2, is DGGITQSPKYLFRKEGQNVTLSCEQNLNHDAMYWYRQDPGQGLRLIYYSQIVNDFQKGDIAEGYSVSREKKESFPLTVTSAQKNPTAFYLCASSPDATGELFFGEGSRLTVL.

This clonotype was picked up many times. The DNA of the CDR3 is TGTGCCAGCAGCCTAATTAGGGTGTTAGCTGGGGCCAACGTCCTGACTTTC. Translating it yields CASSLIRVLAGANVLTF. This chain connects TRBV7-3 to TRBJ2-6; D remains ambiguous. The CDR3 extends over 17 amino acids. Trimming took off 5 bases at V and 2 bases at J, with 16 bases between the two ends. Germline V gene lookup returns CDR1 SGHTA and CDR2 FQGTGA.

This chain links TRBV7-9 with TRBJ1-1; unclear D gene. Trimming stripped 5 bases from V and 2 bases from J, with 15 bases between. The germline gives CDR1 SEHNR, CDR2 FQNEAQ (reference sequence). The length of the CDR3 is 15 residues. This CDR3 is CASSPPWDPNTEAFF. The CDR3 DNA reads TGTGCCAGCAGCCCTCCGTGGGATCCAAACACTGAAGCTTTCTTT.

This clonotype was seen more than once but under ten times. CDR3 bases: TGTGCCAGCAGCCTGGACAGGGGGCGGGCAGAGACCCAGTACTTC. This translates into CASSLDRGRAETQYF. The V call is TRBV28, the J call TRBJ2-5; 11 nucleotides align to TRBD1. Per germline, CDR1 MDHEN and CDR2 SYDVKM. The V segment lost 6 bases and the J segment 4 bases; nucleotides outside the gene matches: 7. CDR3 length equals 15 residues.

Remarks on this clonotype: It may be a read error: a sequence one base away is much more abundant. The chain joins TRBV3-1 to TRBJ2-3; D gene unclear. This CDR3 has 15 residues. Germline lookup yields CDR1 LGHDT and CDR2 YNNKEL (reference sequence). In nucleotides, the CDR3 is TGTGCCAGCAGACAAGAAGGCCCAAGCACAGATACGCAGTATTTT. Its protein is CASRQEGPSTDTQYF.

This clonotype was counted only a few times. V gene TRBV19 combines with J gene TRBJ1-5; D is undetermined. The CDR3 contains 13 residues. V lost 3 bases and J 4 bases, leaving 7 bases between the germline ends. The germline V gene encodes CDR1 LNHDA and CDR2 SQIVND (reference sequence). CDR3 sequence reads: CASSITGNQPQHF. The CDR3 DNA follows: TGTGCCAGTAGTATTACGGGTAATCAGCCCCAGCATTTT. Looking up the rest from reference TRBV19 and TRBJ1-5 gives the full variable domain: DGGITQSPKYLFRKEGQNVTLSCEQNLNHDAMYWYRQDPGQGLRLIYYSQIVNDFQKGDIAEGYSVSREKKESFPLTVTSAQKNPTAFYLCASSITGNQPQHFGDGTRLSIL.

In its sample, this clonotype was seen a few times. V gene TRBV5-4 combines with J gene TRBJ1-2; 8 bases fit TRBD1. Germline lookup yields CDR1 SGHNT and CDR2 YYREEE (reference sequence). The CDR3 is 12 amino acids. Trimming took 4 bases from V and 8 from J; bases not matched to a gene: 4. In DNA form, the CDR3 reads TGTGCCAGCAGCCAGGGGGCGGGAGGCTACACCTTC. This sequence encodes CASSQGAGGYTF.

Ten or more counts support this clonotype. The V gene is TRBV7-2, the J gene TRBJ2-7; D gene uncertain. CDR3 length equals 13 residues. Germline CDR1 SGHTA, CDR2 FQGNSA. V was trimmed by 0 bases and J by 2 bases, leaving 5 bases between them. In DNA form, the CDR3 reads TGTGCCAGCAGCTTAGCGTCGCCCTACGAGCAGTACTTC. The encoded protein is CASSLASPYEQYF.

Within the sample, this clonotype is medium-sized (0.01 to 0.1%). This chain uses TRBV29-1 with TRBJ2-2, with D possibly being TRBD2 (6 bases). The CDR3 loop spans 13 amino acids. Germline V gene data show CDR1 as SQVTM and CDR2 as ANQGSEA. The germline V and J ends were trimmed by 5 bases and 4 bases, with 11 bases remaining between them. The CDR3 DNA sequence: TGCAGCGTTCTAATGGGGGGCACCGGGGAGCTGTTTTTT. Its protein product is CSVLMGGTGELFF.

This clonotype was found many times. The gene calls are TRBV10-3 and TRBJ2-7; D might be TRBD1 or TRBD2, each matching 5 bases. V lost 3 bases and J 2 bases, leaving 14 bases between the germline ends. The CDR3 covers 15 residues. Germline loops: CDR1 ENHRY, CDR2 SYGVKD. CDR3 sequence: CAISDLGTFTYEQYF. The CDR3 DNA sequence: TGTGCCATCAGTGATCTCGGGACCTTCACCTACGAGCAGTACTTC.

This clonotype has ten or more counts. CDR3 sequence reads: CATSGTPNTGELFF. As DNA, the CDR3 is TGTGCCACCAGTGGCACTCCGAACACCGGGGAGCTGTTTTTT. The V call is TRBV24-1, the J call TRBJ2-2; D uncertain. Germline-derived CDR1 and CDR2 are KGHDR and SFDVKD. This CDR3 region has 14 residues. V was clipped by 5 bases and J by 0 bases, with 6 bases between them.

At least ten counts were recorded for this clonotype. The chain joins TRBV12-3 or TRBV12-4 to TRBJ2-1; TRBD2 matches at 8 bases. With V trimmed by 11 bases and J by 6 bases, 12 bases remained unmatched. This CDR3 has 14 residues. CDR3 coding DNA: TGTGCCGGAACCCAGGGGACTAGAAGCAATGAGCAGTTCTTC. Amino acid sequence: CAGTQGTRSNEQFF.

This clonotype was detected ten times or more. The chain links TRBV5-1 to TRBJ1-2; TRBD1 matches at 7 bases. CDR1 SGHRS and CDR2 YFSETQ come from the germline V gene. This CDR3 contains 13 residues. V lost 4 bases to trimming and J lost 8 bases; unmatched junction nucleotides: 8. CDR3 DNA sequence: TGCGCCAGCAGCACGACAGGGAGCAACGGCTACACCTTC. Translating it yields CASSTTGSNGYTF.

The V call is TRBV9, the J call TRBJ2-5; 11 bases agree with TRBD2. The CDR3 spans 17 residues. Looked up from germline, CDR1 is SGDLS and CDR2 is YYNGEE. Trimming removed 1 base from V and 4 bases from J; junction bases left unmatched: 9. CDR3 sequence (DNA): TGTGCCAGCAGCGTAAACCTCCATAGCGGGGGGGCAGAGACCCAGTACTTC. It translates to CASSVNLHSGGAETQYF.

This clonotype was seen at least ten times. The chain carries TRBV24-1 and TRBJ2-3; no definite D call. The ends were cut back, 6 bases at V and 4 bases at J, with 4 bases in the middle. CDR3 length: 11 amino acids. Germline V gene data show CDR1 as KGHDR and CDR2 as SFDVKD. The CDR3 DNA reads TGTGCCACCAGTCAATCAGATACGCAGTATTTT. The encoded protein is CATSQSDTQYF.

This clonotype was picked up many times. The V gene is TRBV7-7, the J gene TRBJ1-1, with TRBD1 as a possible D gene (5 bases). The CDR3 is 17 amino acids. In germline, CDR1 is SSHAT, CDR2 FNYEAQ (reference sequence). Trimming took off 5 bases at V and 1 base at J, with 20 bases between the two ends. CDR3 DNA sequence: TGTGCCAGCAGCCCCGGGTGGGACCCTGGAGCGAACACTGAAGCTTTCTTT. Protein product: CASSPGWDPGANTEAFF.

This clonotype was detected ten times or more. The chain has TRBV14 and TRBJ1-1; perhaps TRBD1 as D (5 bases). CDR1 and CDR2 (germline): SGHDN, FVKESK. The CDR3 contains 17 residues. V was clipped by 5 bases and J by 0 bases, with 19 bases between them. CDR3 loop: CASSSAPGPPLNTEAFF. The DNA of the CDR3 is TGTGCCAGCAGCAGCGCACCAGGGCCCCCTTTGAACACTGAAGCTTTCTTT.

This clonotype was observed many times. The chain employs TRBV20-1 and TRBJ2-7; no definite D call. Germline CDR1 reads DFQATT; CDR2 reads SNEGSKA (reference sequence). This CDR3 spans 13 amino acids. V lost 3 bases to trimming and J lost 2 bases, with 11 bases between them. CDR3 protein: CSASSQKTYEQYF. CDR3 coding DNA: TGCAGTGCTAGTAGTCAGAAGACCTACGAGCAGTACTTC.